This T cell receptor beta chain was sequenced for a study of blood T cell repertoires in COVID-19 (TCRdb year 2020). Concerning the study at large: Collaborator samples came from the United States, Italy and Spain and covered acute and convalescent phases of COVID-19. The prospective study material was composed of cDNA or gDNA derived from T cells, B-cell-depleted T cells, or PBMCs. Deeply sampled blood TCRbeta repertoires from subjects exposed to, actively infected with, or recovered from COVID-19 were included in the dataset. The repertoires were made available in a free public database intended to serve as a resource for research on the immune response to SARS-CoV-2. The samples were drawn from the first 160 participants of the ongoing ImmuneRACE study and from some 1,300 subjects provided by 6 global collaborators. The sample metadata nearly always contained a de-identified subject ID, COVID-19 status, age in years and sex. HLA class I and class II types, where available, came from metadata supplied by the sample provider rather than from assay-based typing.

A remark on this clone: It has no known antigen specificity. Base quality data are lacking; no much larger clone is found one base away.

TCRbeta CDR3 regions were amplified from genomic DNA by means of the immunoSEQ Assay, a bias-controlled multiplex PCR. As for the original processing: Nucleated cell counts per sample were estimated from amplification of reference gene primers within the assay. Sequence reads were collapsed and filtered to measure the absolute abundance of every unique TCRbeta CDR3 rearrangement. For each sample, productive Simpson clonality was calculated as the square root of Simpson's diversity index over productive rearrangements. Imported from immuneACCESS, the table was reduced by TCRdb to in-frame sequences with V and J called. These copies leave out some clones; in studies compared against another copy, an unresolved V gene accounts for under half, and the cause of the remainder is not known. V, J and clone size reflect that table, while D and trimming were determined from the DNA. Recorded for this sample are hundreds of thousands of clones; around 86% of them occurred a single time. The ten largest clones take up roughly 4.5% of the sample.

V has 1 base trimmed and J has 11 bases trimmed; junction bases matching no gene number 9. CDR1 and CDR2 (LNHDA, SQIVND) derive from the germline V gene (reference sequence). The CDR3 contains 14 residues, cysteine and phenylalanine counted. Just the 42-base CDR3 DNA is kept, in frame starting at base 1. Participants in the prospective study were aged roughly 18 to 100 years, lived in 20 to 30 United States geographic areas, and enrolled through a virtual design. To assign participants to cohorts, the prospective study relied on clinical history that participants themselves reported in a screening survey and a study questionnaire. For ImmuneRACE Cohort 3, a participant was defined as recovered based on two consecutive negative NP/OP PCR tests, clearance by a healthcare professional, or resolution of symptoms. Mobile phlebotomists in the prospective study collected whole blood, serum and a nasopharyngeal or oropharyngeal swab from every participant. Prospective study participants could optionally give additional blood draws and questionnaires over an approximately two-month period. Blood samples from the prospective study were shipped frozen or at room temperature prior to DNA extraction.

On the study overall, not on this receptor specifically: The amount of clinical and demographic metadata varied by source and participant and was provided uncurated.

This TCR was sampled from a young man who had recovered from COVID-19. The sequenced sample consisted of PBMCs or T cells enriched from blood (not recorded which). Recombination joined TRBV19 with TRBJ1-1; 8 bases in the middle match TRBD1. DNA sequence: TGTGCCAGTAGTATAGGTCAGGGGGCTGATGTGGCTTTCTTT. This codes for CASSIGQGADVAFF.